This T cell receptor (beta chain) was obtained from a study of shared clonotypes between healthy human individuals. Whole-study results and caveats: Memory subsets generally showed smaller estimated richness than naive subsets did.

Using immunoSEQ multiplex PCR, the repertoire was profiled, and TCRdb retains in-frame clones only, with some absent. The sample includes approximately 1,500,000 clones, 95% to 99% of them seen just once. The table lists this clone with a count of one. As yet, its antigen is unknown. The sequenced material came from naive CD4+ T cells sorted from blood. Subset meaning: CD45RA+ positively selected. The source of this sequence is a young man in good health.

In DNA, the CDR3 is TGTGCCAGTCGGGGACTCGGTGGCGAGCAGTACTTC. Residues: CASRGLGGEQYF. This chain links TRBV14 with TRBJ2-7, with a tentative D call TRBD2 (6 bases). V was clipped by 9 bases and J by 6 bases, with 15 bases between them. CDR1 and CDR2 from the germline V gene are SGHDN and FVKESK. The CDR3 is 12 amino acids. Based on the CDR3 plus reference TRBV14 and TRBJ2-7, the full variable domain is EAGVTQFPSHSVIEKGQTVTLRCDPISGHDNLYWYRRVMGKEIKFLLHFVKESKQDESGMPNNRFLAERTGGTYSTLKVQPAELEDSGVYFCASRGLGGEQYFGPGTRLTVT.